This T cell receptor beta chain came from a study of T cells in Graves' hyperthyroidism and ophthalmopathy. Study background: Peripheral blood was acquired at first diagnosis, ahead of any therapy whatsoever.

Amplification targeted TCR beta CDR3 regions from RNA transcripts. RT-PCR in the first round (using the HTBI primer set) targeted the TCR CDR3. TCRdb re-called the multiplex PCR reads through MiXCR, storing one row per CDR3 protein. The repertoire holds approximately 690,000 distinct CDR3 sequences, less than 25% seen once, with 34% in the top ten. This clonotype occurred many times. What it binds is unknown. The germline V gene has CDR1 LGHDT and CDR2 YNNKEL (reference sequence). The CDR3 is 16 amino acids. Trimming took off 2 bases at V and 4 bases at J, with 18 bases between the two ends. General observations from the study: A 13 V-J signature model discriminated ophthalmopathy versus stable hyperthyroidism. Expanded thyroid clonotypes (above 0.001) were mostly also found in blood.

The clonotype comes from a young man with Graves' ophthalmopathy. Material for sequencing was blood. This rearrangement joins TRBV3-1 to TRBJ2-7; D is unresolved. Here the CDR3 DNA reads TGTGCCAGCAGCCAAAGAGCGACTCTTACCTTGTACGAGCAGTACTTC. It is translated as CASSQRATLTLYEQYF.